This T cell receptor beta chain came from a study of T cell repertoires in cytomegalovirus infection. General study points: HLA-C-restricted CMV clonotypes gave the most frequent clonotype in two of eight donors.

CDR3 length: 12 residues. The germline V and J ends were trimmed by 3 bases and 13 bases, with 13 bases remaining between them. TCRdb processed the reads anew with MiXCR; each CDR3 protein has one entry. The sample lists fewer than 550,000 distinct CDR3 sequences, more than 15% occurring once. This clonotype was seen many times. Its antigen is as yet unknown. This receptor was taken from a human donor in good health (CMV status not recorded). Some clones in this sample may be carry-over from other donors' samples. This chain uses TRBV12-3 or TRBV12-4 with TRBJ2-4; tentative D call: TRBD2 (6 bases). Sequencing was performed on CD8+ T cells from PBMCs. CDR3 amino acids: CASSFEAAGQYF. The CDR3 bases are TGTGCCAGCAGTTTTGAGGCGGCGGGACAGTACTTC.